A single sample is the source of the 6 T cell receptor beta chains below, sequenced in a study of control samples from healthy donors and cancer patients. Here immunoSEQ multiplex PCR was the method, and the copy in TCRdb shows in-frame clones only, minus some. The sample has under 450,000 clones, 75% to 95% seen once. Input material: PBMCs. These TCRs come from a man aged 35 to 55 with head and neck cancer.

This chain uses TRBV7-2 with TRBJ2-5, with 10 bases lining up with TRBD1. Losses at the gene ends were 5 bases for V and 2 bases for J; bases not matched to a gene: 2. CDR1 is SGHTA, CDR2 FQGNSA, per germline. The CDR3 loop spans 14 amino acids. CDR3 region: CASSRDRGQETQYF. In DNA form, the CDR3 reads TGTGCCAGCAGCCGGGACAGGGGACAAGAGACCCAGTACTTC.

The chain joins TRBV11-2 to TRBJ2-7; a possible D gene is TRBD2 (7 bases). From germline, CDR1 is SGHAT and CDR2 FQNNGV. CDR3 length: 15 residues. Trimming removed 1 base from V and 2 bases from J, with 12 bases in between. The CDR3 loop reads CASSLGGGSTYEQYF. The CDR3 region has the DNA TGTGCCAGCAGCTTAGGGGGGGGCTCTACCTACGAGCAGTACTTC.

The CDR3 nucleotides read TGTGCCAGCAGCCCTCCGATTGGTGAGCAGTTCTTC. It codes for CASSPPIGEQFF. V and J are TRBV14 and TRBJ2-1; D is unresolved. V was shortened by 4 bases and J by 9 bases, with 10 bases between the two germline ends. Germline V gene lookup returns CDR1 SGHDN and CDR2 FVKESK. This CDR3 spans 12 amino acids.

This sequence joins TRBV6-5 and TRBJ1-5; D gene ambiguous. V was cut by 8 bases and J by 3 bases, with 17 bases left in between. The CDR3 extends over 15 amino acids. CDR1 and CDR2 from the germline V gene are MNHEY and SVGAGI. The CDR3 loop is CASHTSTQNNQPQHF. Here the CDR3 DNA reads TGTGCCAGCCACACTTCGACCCAAAACAATCAGCCCCAGCATTTT.

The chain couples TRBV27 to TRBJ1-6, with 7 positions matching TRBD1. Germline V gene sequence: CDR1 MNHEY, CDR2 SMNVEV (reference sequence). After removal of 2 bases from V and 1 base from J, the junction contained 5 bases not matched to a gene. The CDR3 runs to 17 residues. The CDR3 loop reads CASSLRAGGSYNSPLHF. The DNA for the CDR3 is TGTGCCAGCAGTTTACGGGCAGGGGGTTCCTATAATTCACCCCTCCACTTT.

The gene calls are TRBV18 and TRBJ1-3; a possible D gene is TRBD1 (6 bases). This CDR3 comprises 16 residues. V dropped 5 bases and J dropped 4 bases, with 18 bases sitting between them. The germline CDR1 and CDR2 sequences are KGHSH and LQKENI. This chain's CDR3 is CASSTVWGAKGNTIYF. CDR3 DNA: TGTGCCAGCTCAACCGTGTGGGGGGCTAAAGGAAACACCATATATTTT.